This T cell receptor beta chain stems from a study of technical replicates of blood from several donors. Assay used: immunoSEQ multiplex PCR; TCRdb lists only in-frame clones, some missing. The table lists 75,000 to 95,000 clones, around 94% of them singletons. Between the trimmed V and J ends, which lost 2 bases and 4 bases, there was a span of 9 bases. Germline V gene data show CDR1 as SNHLY and CDR2 as FYNNEI. The CDR3 has 14 residues. The sequence was collected from a human donor in good health. The rearrangement uses TRBV2 and TRBJ1-5; D remains ambiguous. The sequenced sample was T cells isolated from PBMCs. The CDR3 region has the DNA TGTGCCAGCAGTGAAAATGGAGTGAATCAGCCCCAGCATTTT. Translation gives CASSENGVNQPQHF. Looking up the rest from reference TRBV2 and TRBJ1-5 gives the full variable domain: EPEVTQTPSHQVTQMGQEVILRCVPISNHLYFYWYRQILGQKVEFLVSFYNNEISEKSEIFDDQFSVERPDGSNFTLKIRSTKLEDSAMYFCASSENGVNQPQHFGDGTRLSIL.